This T cell receptor beta chain was obtained from a study of tumor and adjacent non-tumor tissue in lung cancer. About the research overall: There were 11 to 13 adenocarcinoma, 2 squamous cell carcinoma and 1 small cell lung cancer cases. Study-wide findings and caveats: Tumor TCR diversity, when higher, was linked to shorter survival. Tumor repertoires had a smaller top 100 clone share than normal lung. Tumor tissue had significantly higher TCR diversity than normal lung.

The CDR3 runs to 15 residues. The germline V gene encodes CDR1 SGHAT and CDR2 FQDESV (reference sequence). V was shortened by 2 bases and J by 1 base, with 9 bases between the two germline ends. A modified ARM-PCR protocol with three rounds of nested PCR amplified TCRbeta. A single record per CDR3 protein comes from TCRdb applying MiXCR to the multiplex PCR reads. The repertoire has approximately 76,000 distinct CDR3 sequences, approximately 68% of them found once; the top ten carry 10% to 15%. By its share, this clonotype is large. Antigen: not known. RNA was extracted from bulk tissue without any cell sorting.

Sequencing was carried out using lung tumor tissue. This sequence was found in a woman between 65 and 79 years old with non-small cell lung cancer. The chain is built from TRBV11-1 and TRBJ2-1, with D unclear. Written as DNA, the CDR3 is TGTGCCAGCAGCTTAATACTTATTTCCTACAATGAGCAGTTCTTC. Translated, it gives CASSLILISYNEQFF.